This entry lists 27 T cell receptor beta chains sequenced from one sample in a study of cytomegalovirus exposure and HLA in healthy donors. It was with 60 Vbeta and 13 Jbeta primers that the PCR ran. Data came from immunoSEQ multiplex PCR; TCRdb stores just in-frame clones and leaves some out. The sample includes nearly 110,000 clones, around three quarters of them seen just once. The sample comprised PBMCs. All receptors derive from a man aged 30-40 years in good health and CMV-seronegative.

This chain connects TRBV9 to TRBJ1-1; D might be TRBD1 (5 bases). The ends were cut back, 3 bases at V and 6 bases at J, with 12 bases in the middle. The CDR3 consists of 13 residues. The germline gives CDR1 SGDLS, CDR2 YYNGEE. CDR3 protein: CASSARGSAEAFF. In nucleotides, the CDR3 is TGTGCCAGCAGCGCAAGGGGCTCGGCTGAAGCTTTCTTT.

In this sample, this clone turned up once. The V gene is TRBV10-2, the J gene TRBJ2-5; D gene uncertain. CDR1 WSHSY and CDR2 SAAADI come from the germline V gene. This CDR3 region has 14 residues. V lost 1 base to trimming and J lost 2 bases, with 8 bases between them. CDR3 coding DNA: TGCGCCAGCAGTGAGTTACACGTACAAGAGACCCAGTACTTC. This codes for CASSELHVQETQYF.

CDR3 DNA: TGTGCCAGCAGCTTACGGTCTGCGTCGGAGACCCAGTACTTC. The encoded protein is CASSLRSASETQYF. The chain combines TRBV7-9 with TRBJ2-5; D remains unclear. Germline CDR1 and CDR2: SEHNR and FQNEAQ (reference sequence). V dropped 2 bases and J dropped 5 bases, with 12 bases sitting between them. The CDR3 is 14 residues long.

The chain is built from TRBV2 and TRBJ1-2; 9 bases map to TRBD1. The CDR3 consists of 13 residues. V dropped 6 bases and J dropped 6; count of bases not matched to a gene: 5. CDR1 is SNHLY and CDR2 is FYNNEI in the germline V gene. CDR3 nucleotides: TGTGCCAGCAGGGAGACAGGGGGAAATGGCTACACCTTC. It specifies CASRETGGNGYTF. Full variable domain (missing parts from reference TRBV2 and TRBJ1-2): EPEVTQTPSHQVTQMGQEVILRCVPISNHLYFYWYRQILGQKVEFLVSFYNNEISEKSEIFDDQFSVERPDGSNFTLKIRSTKLEDSAMYFCASRETGGNGYTFGSGTRLTVV.

Here the CDR3 reads CAGGRREALNQPQHF. The CDR3, as DNA: TGTGCCGGAGGCCGGCGGGAGGCCCTCAATCAGCCCCAGCATTTT. The genes are TRBV2 and TRBJ1-5; D gene unclear. From germline, CDR1 is SNHLY and CDR2 FYNNEI. The CDR3 runs to 15 residues. Between the trimmed V and J ends, which lost 11 bases and 3 bases, there was a span of 20 bases.

The chain recombines TRBV7-2 with TRBJ2-5; 7 positions match TRBD1. Germline V gene lookup returns CDR1 SGHTA and CDR2 FQGNSA. V lost 5 bases, J lost 7 bases, and 16 bases stayed unmatched. The CDR3 totals 16 residues. The CDR3 DNA reads as TGTGCCAGCAGCCACCGACAGGGCCAAGGTTTCGGGACCCAGTACTTC. Amino acids: CASSHRQGQGFGTQYF.

To note about this clone: Other nucleotide sequences in the sample specify the same CDR3. The chain links TRBV5-1 to TRBJ2-7; 7 nucleotides align to TRBD1. Germline V gene lookup returns CDR1 SGHRS and CDR2 YFSETQ. The CDR3 sequence is 14 residues long. Unmatched junction bases numbered 2, after V lost 0 bases and J lost 2 bases. CDR3 amino acids: CASSLGQGPYEQYF. The CDR3 coding sequence is TGCGCCAGCAGCTTGGGACAGGGCCCCTACGAGCAGTACTTC.

The gene calls are TRBV12-5 and TRBJ1-6; possibly TRBD1 for D (5 bases). Germline CDR1 reads LGHNT; CDR2 reads FRNRAP. Trimming removed 1 base from V and 7 bases from J, with 11 bases in between. The CDR3 extends over 15 amino acids. The CDR3 protein is CASGLEDSPNSPLHF. The CDR3 bases are TGTGCTAGTGGTTTGGAAGACAGCCCAAATTCACCCCTCCACTTT.

The rearrangement uses TRBV7-2 and TRBJ2-3, with 9 nucleotides matching TRBD2. There are 15 residues in the CDR3. V gave up 3 bases and J gave up 1 base; unmatched junction bases: 2. CDR1 SGHTA and CDR2 FQGNSA come from the germline V gene. CDR3 protein: CASSFSSGGTDTQYF. CDR3 sequence (DNA): TGTGCCAGCAGCTTCTCTAGCGGGGGCACAGATACGCAGTATTTT. The complete variable domain, with remaining parts taken from reference TRBV7-2 and TRBJ2-3, reads GAGVSQSPSNKVTEKGKDVELRCDPISGHTALYWYRQSLGQGLEFLIYFQGNSAPDKSGLPSDRFSAERTGGSVSTLTIQRTQQEDSAVYLCASSFSSGGTDTQYFGPGTRLTVL.

The chain has TRBV10-1 and TRBJ2-1; no firm D call. The CDR3 is 14 amino acids. Germline V gives CDR1 WNHNN, CDR2 SYGVQD (reference sequence). V dropped 3 bases and J dropped 3 bases, with 9 bases sitting between them. This CDR3 is CASSDGPGYNEQFF. The CDR3 region has the DNA TGCGCCAGCAGTGATGGGCCCGGCTACAATGAGCAGTTCTTC.

The sample holds one count of this clone. The chain employs TRBV27 and TRBJ1-2, with 7 bases matching TRBD1. Per the germline V gene, CDR1 is MNHEY and CDR2 is SMNVEV (reference sequence). The CDR3 sequence is 13 residues long. The V segment lost 5 bases and the J segment 8 bases; nucleotides outside the gene matches: 8. The CDR3 sequence: CASSMTGRFGYTF. DNA for the CDR3: TGTGCCAGCAGTATGACAGGGCGCTTCGGCTACACCTTC.

The rearrangement uses TRBV28 and TRBJ2-5; tentatively, D is TRBD2 (7 bases). Germline V gene lookup returns CDR1 MDHEN and CDR2 SYDVKM. V was shortened by 6 bases and J by 7 bases, with 18 bases between the two germline ends. The CDR3 covers 14 residues. The CDR3 nucleotides read TGTGCCAGCAGCGCCCCTTCGGGGGGCGGGACCCAGTACTTC. This encodes CASSAPSGGGTQYF.

This rearrangement joins TRBV5-1 to TRBJ2-1; D possibly corresponds to TRBD2 (5 bases). The CDR3 is 15 amino acids. Germline CDR1 is SGHRS and CDR2 is YFSETQ. The CDR3 region is CASRSSGTSYNEQFF. The CDR3 nucleotides read TGCGCTTCCCGATCCTCGGGAACCTCCTACAATGAGCAGTTCTTC.

The chain uses TRBV19 and TRBJ2-1; maybe TRBD1 (5 bases). Germline-derived CDR1 and CDR2 are LNHDA and SQIVND (reference sequence). The V and J ends lost 10 bases and 5 bases respectively, with 21 bases between them. CDR3 length equals 15 residues. The CDR3 DNA follows: TGTGCCACTTTGCCCAGGGTAAGGAGCAACAATGAGCAGTTCTTC. It translates to CATLPRVRSNNEQFF.

The rearrangement uses TRBV28 and TRBJ2-7, with D maybe TRBD2 (7 bases). V dropped 6 bases and J dropped 2 bases, with 11 bases sitting between them. CDR1 and CDR2 (germline): MDHEN, SYDVKM. This CDR3 comprises 13 residues. CDR3 in amino acids: CASRGGPTYEQYF. In DNA form, the CDR3 reads TGTGCCAGCAGGGGGGGGCCAACCTACGAGCAGTACTTC.

The CDR3 DNA reads as TGTGCCAGCACCCAGGGGGCGCGAGACTATGGCTACACCTTC. Its translation is CASTQGARDYGYTF. The chain has TRBV28 and TRBJ1-2; TRBD1 matches 8 bases. V shed 7 bases and J 3 bases; nucleotides not matched to a gene: 7. The CDR3 has 14 residues. Looked up from germline, CDR1 is MDHEN and CDR2 is SYDVKM.

The rearrangement joins TRBV28 to TRBJ1-2, with a weak D call TRBD1 (6 bases). This CDR3 has 14 amino acids. CDR1 is MDHEN, CDR2 SYDVKM, per germline. With 11 bases removed from V and 7 bases from J, the gap between germline ends came to 23 bases. CDR3 amino acids: CAALTGGRKSGYTF. CDR3 in DNA: TGTGCCGCATTAACGGGGGGGCGAAAGAGTGGCTACACCTTC.

The chain uses TRBV2 and TRBJ1-2; TRBD1 agrees at 10 bases. CDR3 length: 15 residues. The V and J ends lost 4 bases and 4 bases, in that order; junction bases with no gene match: 6. Germline lookup yields CDR1 SNHLY and CDR2 FYNNEI. CDR3 protein: CASSVWDRGGYGYTF. CDR3 in DNA: TGTGCCAGCAGTGTTTGGGACAGGGGCGGCTATGGCTACACCTTC.

The chain couples TRBV28 to TRBJ2-4; 14 positions match TRBD2. Germline CDR1 MDHEN, CDR2 SYDVKM. V lost 3 bases, J lost 7 bases, and 14 bases stayed unmatched. There are 19 residues in the CDR3. Here the CDR3 reads CASSFSGTSGSGYFNIQYF. The CDR3 nucleotides read TGTGCCAGCAGTTTTTCCGGGACTAGCGGGAGTGGGTACTTTAACATTCAGTACTTC.

The rearrangement uses TRBV28 and TRBJ2-3; the match to TRBD1 covers 9 bases. This CDR3 comprises 17 residues. The V and J ends lost 4 bases and 3 bases, in that order; junction bases with no gene match: 11. Per the germline V gene, CDR1 is MDHEN and CDR2 is SYDVKM. CDR3 residues: CASSSRTGEYGTDTQYF. The CDR3, as DNA: TGTGCCAGCAGTTCACGGACAGGGGAGTACGGAACAGATACGCAGTATTTT.

This chain's CDR3 is CASSLEIGRDGTDTQYF. CDR3 DNA: TGTGCCAGCAGTCTTGAAATTGGGCGGGATGGCACAGATACGCAGTATTTT. This chain connects TRBV27 to TRBJ2-3, with TRBD2 as a possible D gene (6 bases). The CDR3 runs 17 residues. From germline, CDR1 is MNHEY and CDR2 SMNVEV (reference sequence). Trimming took 5 bases from V and 1 from J, leaving 19 bases between them.

The chain links TRBV29-1 to TRBJ2-7, with 11 bases identical to TRBD1. CDR3 length equals 13 residues. Germline values: CDR1 SQVTM, CDR2 ANQGSEA. The V segment lost 6 bases and the J segment 2 bases; nucleotides outside the gene matches: 3. CDR3 coding DNA: TGCAGCGTCTGGGACAGGGGGGCCTACGAGCAGTACTTC. Amino acids: CSVWDRGAYEQYF.

The chain recombines TRBV7-3 with TRBJ2-3; the match to TRBD1 covers 7 bases. Trimming took 8 bases from V and 2 from J; bases not matched to a gene: 10. This CDR3 spans 15 amino acids. Germline CDR1 and CDR2: SGHTA and FQGTGA. Written as DNA, the CDR3 is TGTGCCAGCTCCAAGACAGGGAGCCTCACAGATACGCAGTATTTT. It specifies CASSKTGSLTDTQYF. Complete variable domain (other parts from reference TRBV7-3 and TRBJ2-3): GAGVSQTPSNKVTEKGKYVELRCDPISGHTALYWYRQSLGQGPEFLIYFQGTGAADDSGLPNDRFFAVRPEGSVSTLKIQRTERGDSAVYLCASSKTGSLTDTQYFGPGTRLTVL.

This sequence joins TRBV10-2 and TRBJ2-2; 7 nucleotides agree with TRBD1. CDR3 length: 16 residues. The V gene's germline CDR1 is WSHSY and CDR2 SAAADI. Trimming cost V 5 bases and J 5 bases; bases outside gene matches: 11. The CDR3 spells CASSPFSTGETGELFF. CDR3 nucleotides: TGCGCCAGCAGTCCCTTTTCTACAGGGGAAACCGGGGAGCTGTTTTTT.

The chain is built from TRBV27 and TRBJ2-5, with 10 bases that match TRBD2. The junction had 2 bases not matched to a gene; V was cut back by 3 bases and J by 1 base. Looked up from germline, CDR1 is MNHEY and CDR2 is SMNVEV (reference sequence). The CDR3 has 15 residues. CDR3 protein: CASSFLAGAQETQYF. CDR3 coding DNA: TGTGCCAGCAGTTTCCTAGCGGGAGCCCAAGAGACCCAGTACTTC.

In its sample, this clone was seen a few times. The rearrangement uses TRBV5-4 and TRBJ2-7; TRBD2 matches 9 bases. The CDR3 covers 14 residues. Trimming cost V 3 bases and J 4 bases; bases outside gene matches: 5. Germline V gene sequence: CDR1 SGHNT, CDR2 YYREEE (reference sequence). CDR3 sequence (DNA): TGTGCCAGCAGCTCGGCGGGAGGGCCGTACGAGCAGTACTTC. This encodes CASSSAGGPYEQYF. The entire variable domain, with the rest obtained from reference TRBV5-4 and TRBJ2-7, is as follows: ETGVTQSPTHLIKTRGQQVTLRCSSQSGHNTVSWYQQALGQGPQFIFQYYREEENGRGNFPPRFSGLQFPNYSSELNVNALELDDSALYLCASSSAGGPYEQYFGPGTRLTVT.

The gene calls are TRBV14 and TRBJ1-2; D is unclear. The CDR3 is 16 amino acids. The germline V gene has CDR1 SGHDN and CDR2 FVKESK. V was trimmed by 3 bases and J by 4 bases, leaving 18 bases between them. CDR3 in amino acids: CASSHLATDGLYGYTF. The CDR3, as DNA: TGTGCCAGCAGCCACCTAGCTACGGACGGCCTCTATGGCTACACCTTC.